This T cell receptor beta chain was captured in a study of T cell responses to AZD1222 COVID-19 vaccine. Study-level findings and limits: Repertoire sampling happened only post peak T cell response.

This table comes from immunoSEQ multiplex PCR, and its TCRdb copy is limited to in-frame clones, with some not included. This table has 150,000 to 250,000 clones, approximately 90% appearing once. On this clone itself: Its antigen is not known.

The starting material was peripheral blood, obtained 28 days after the second AZD1222 dose. The sequence derives from an adult who received the AZD1222 COVID-19 vaccine.

The CDR3 loop is CASSSSGRAANEQYF. CDR3 bases: TGTGCCAGCAGCTCAAGCGGGAGGGCCGCTAACGAGCAGTACTTC. V and J are TRBV13 and TRBJ2-7, with TRBD2 matching over 10 bases. Trimming at V came to 4 bases and at J to 5 bases, leaving 8 bases not matched to a gene. The CDR3 spans 15 residues. Germline V gene lookup returns CDR1 PRHDT and CDR2 FYEKMQ (reference sequence).